This TCR beta chain was captured in a study of T cells in tuberculosis. Study at large: Sequenced TCRs come from CD1B-GMM tetramer-binding T cells.

Findings and caveats of the study: The stringent gate may have excluded weak CD1B-GMM tetramer binders.

The CDR3 extends over 15 amino acids. V was cut by 5 bases and J by 10 bases, with 22 bases left in between. In germline, CDR1 is MNHEY, CDR2 SMNVEV (reference sequence). Assay used: immunoSEQ multiplex PCR; TCRdb lists only in-frame clones, some missing. The sample consists of tens of thousands of clones, approximately 91% of them appearing once. Thawed, overnight-rested PBMC were stained with GMM-loaded CD1B tetramer, viability dye and anti-CD3, then sorted. CD1B tetramers were loaded with Rhodococcus equi-derived C32 glucose monomycolate. Each donor contributed some 96,000 sorted tetramer-negative cells.

This chain uses TRBV27 with TRBJ2-3, with D perhaps matching TRBD2 (6 bases). The sample was CD1b-GMM tetramer-negative cells sorted from PBMCs. The clonotype comes from an adult woman with latent tuberculosis. The CDR3 DNA is TGTGCCAGCAGTGATGGGACTCCGAAACCCGGGGCGCAGTATTTT. Its protein is CASSDGTPKPGAQYF.